What follows are 24 T cell receptor beta chains derived from one specimen sequenced in a study of cytomegalovirus exposure and HLA in healthy donors. The PCR ran on 60 Vbeta and 13 Jbeta primers. Assay: immunoSEQ multiplex PCR; the TCRdb copy retains only in-frame clones and omits some. Of 100,000 to 150,000 clones listed, around four fifths are singletons. The sample was PBMCs. These receptors all come from a female donor in good health and CMV-seronegative.

This clone has a handful of counts. V and J are TRBV7-2 and TRBJ1-4; D perhaps matches TRBD1 (5 bases). From germline, CDR1 is SGHTA and CDR2 FQGNSA. The CDR3 is made up of 18 amino acids. Trimming took 5 bases from V and 7 from J, leaving 26 bases between them. CDR3 DNA: TGTGCCAGCAGCCTCTGGCCCCCGGGACTCCCGAGGATTGAAAAACTGTTTTTT. This codes for CASSLWPPGLPRIEKLFF.

V and J are TRBV7-9 and TRBJ2-7; the match to TRBD1 covers 7 bases. J was trimmed by 0 bases and V by 5 bases; bases with no gene match: 4. CDR3 size: 14 residues. The V gene's germline CDR1 is SEHNR and CDR2 FQNEAQ (reference sequence). The CDR3 loop is CASSPWDSSYEQYF. The CDR3 DNA reads as TGTGCCAGCAGCCCCTGGGACAGCTCCTACGAGCAGTACTTC.

The gene calls are TRBV9 and TRBJ2-6, with D perhaps matching TRBD1 (5 bases). Between the trimmed V and J ends, which lost 7 bases and 0 bases, there was a span of 14 bases. This CDR3 region has 16 residues. CDR1 is SGDLS and CDR2 is YYNGEE in the germline V gene. As DNA, the CDR3 is TGTGCCAGCGTGCGACAGAACCCCTCTGGGGCCAACGTCCTGACTTTC. Amino acids: CASVRQNPSGANVLTF.

The rearrangement joins TRBV2 to TRBJ2-1; D gene uncertain. The ends were cut back, 7 bases at V and 7 bases at J, with 11 bases in the middle. CDR3 length: 12 amino acids. The germline V gene encodes CDR1 SNHLY and CDR2 FYNNEI. CDR3 residues: CASMRLINEQFF. CDR3 DNA sequence: TGTGCCAGCATGAGACTTATAAATGAGCAGTTCTTC.

V usage is TRBV7-2 and J usage is TRBJ1-3, with 8 bases fitting TRBD1. CDR3 length: 17 amino acids. Germline V gene sequence: CDR1 SGHTA, CDR2 FQGNSA. With V trimmed by 3 bases and J by 3 bases, 10 bases remained unmatched. As DNA, the CDR3 is TGTGCCAGCAGCTTGAATTATCAGGGGGCATTTGGAAACACCATATATTTT. This codes for CASSLNYQGAFGNTIYF.

The chain has TRBV27 and TRBJ2-2; D call uncertain. Germline CDR1 reads MNHEY; CDR2 reads SMNVEV (reference sequence). The V and J ends lost 5 bases and 7 bases respectively, with 23 bases between them. CDR3 length equals 17 residues. CDR3: CASSKSALEFASGELFF. Here the CDR3 DNA reads TGTGCCAGCAGTAAGAGTGCCCTTGAGTTCGCTAGCGGGGAGCTGTTTTTT.

The chain couples TRBV7-2 to TRBJ2-5; 10 bases line up with TRBD2. The CDR3 spans 14 residues. The V and J ends lost 5 bases and 3 bases, in that order; junction bases with no gene match: 3. Germline CDR1 SGHTA, CDR2 FQGNSA. The CDR3 coding sequence is TGTGCCAGCAGCCTTAGCGGGAGGAAAGAGACCCAGTACTTC. This translates into CASSLSGRKETQYF.

The chain combines TRBV30 with TRBJ1-2; D possibly corresponds to TRBD1 (5 bases). This CDR3 comprises 11 residues. Germline V gives CDR1 GTSNPN, CDR2 SVGIG (reference sequence). V lost 5 bases to trimming and J lost 8 bases, with 12 bases between them. CDR3 bases: TGTGCCTGGGAGACAGCGAGGGGCTACACCTTC. It encodes CAWETARGYTF.

The DNA for the CDR3 is TGTGCCAGTAGTATACGGCTAGCGTCGGCCGGGGAGCTGTTTTTT. Translation: CASSIRLASAGELFF. The V and J genes are TRBV19 and TRBJ2-2; D possibly corresponds to TRBD2 (6 bases). From germline, CDR1 is LNHDA and CDR2 SQIVND (reference sequence). V lost 2 bases to trimming and J lost 6 bases, with 13 bases between them. The CDR3 consists of 15 residues.

V gene TRBV27 combines with J gene TRBJ2-7; the D gene is possibly TRBD2 (6 bases). Trimming stripped 2 bases from V and 2 bases from J, with 13 bases between. Germline CDR1 reads MNHEY; CDR2 reads SMNVEV (reference sequence). This CDR3 region has 15 residues. CDR3 residues: CASSLRPSATYEQYF. The DNA for the CDR3 is TGTGCCAGCAGTTTAAGGCCTAGCGCAACCTACGAGCAGTACTTC.

Here the CDR3 reads CASSRLGGQETQYF. DNA of the CDR3: TGTGCCAGCAGCCGCCTGGGGGGGCAAGAGACCCAGTACTTC. V gene TRBV7-9 combines with J gene TRBJ2-5, with 7 bases aligning to TRBD2. Per germline, CDR1 SEHNR and CDR2 FQNEAQ (reference sequence). The CDR3 is made up of 14 amino acids. Trimming cost V 5 bases and J 2 bases; bases outside gene matches: 5.

This chain joins TRBV7-2 and TRBJ1-2, with a weak D call TRBD1 (6 bases). The CDR3 is 16 residues long. Trimming removed 7 bases from V and 1 base from J, with 19 bases in between. CDR1 is SGHTA, CDR2 FQGNSA, per germline. This CDR3 reads CASTDATGTYNYGYTF. CDR3 sequence (DNA): TGTGCCAGCACCGACGCTACAGGGACCTATAACTATGGCTACACCTTC.

In its sample, this clone was seen once. The chain has TRBV4-3 and TRBJ2-7, with D possibly being TRBD2 (5 bases). The CDR3 runs to 16 residues. Trimming shortened V by 0 bases and J by 4 bases, and 16 bases separated the two germline ends. Germline-derived CDR1 and CDR2 are LGHNA and YSLEER. CDR3 in amino acids: CASSQDRRDYWYEQYF. The CDR3 DNA reads TGCGCCAGCAGCCAAGATAGACGGGATTATTGGTACGAGCAGTACTTC.

This clone was observed a few times. This chain connects TRBV30 to TRBJ1-3; D possibly corresponds to TRBD1 (6 bases). CDR3 size: 15 residues. CDR1 and CDR2 from the germline V gene are GTSNPN and SVGIG (reference sequence). V was shortened by 0 bases and J by 0 bases, with 9 bases between the two germline ends. The CDR3 spells CAWSVQGYSGNTIYF. CDR3 bases: TGTGCCTGGAGTGTACAGGGTTACTCTGGAAACACCATATATTTT.

The sample holds one count of this clone. The chain links TRBV4-3 to TRBJ2-1; 10 bases line up with TRBD2. The V gene's germline CDR1 is LGHNA and CDR2 YSLEER. J lost 7 bases, V lost 1 base, and 10 bases had no gene match. This CDR3 region has 17 residues. CDR3 bases: TGCGCCAGCAGCCAAGCCCCGAGCGGGAGGGCCGGGAATGAGCAGTTCTTC. As protein: CASSQAPSGRAGNEQFF.

This clone was found once. The chain's CDR3 is CAISDGVLKTEAFF. Here the CDR3 DNA reads TGTGCCATCAGTGACGGGGTACTAAAAACTGAAGCTTTCTTT. The chain joins TRBV10-3 to TRBJ1-1, with unresolved D. This CDR3 is built from 14 residues. V was shortened by 3 bases and J by 5 bases, with 13 bases between the two germline ends. CDR1 is ENHRY and CDR2 is SYGVKD in the germline V gene.

The rearrangement uses TRBV19 and TRBJ2-5; 12 bases fit TRBD2. This CDR3 comprises 18 residues. The germline gives CDR1 LNHDA, CDR2 SQIVND (reference sequence). Trimming at V came to 5 bases and at J to 0 bases, leaving 10 bases not matched to a gene. DNA for the CDR3: TGTGCCAGTAGTTCGGTCGGACTAGCGGGGAGGTACCAAGAGACCCAGTACTTC. It is translated as CASSSVGLAGRYQETQYF.

The CDR3 spells CASSQGLAVFSYEQYF. Written as DNA, the CDR3 is TGTGCCAGCAGTCAAGGACTAGCGGTCTTCTCCTACGAGCAGTACTTC. This chain uses TRBV7-2 with TRBJ2-7; TRBD2 matches 10 bases. Per the germline V gene, CDR1 is SGHTA and CDR2 is FQGNSA. The CDR3 is 16 residues long. Unmatched junction bases numbered 8, after V lost 6 bases and J lost 0 bases.

V usage is TRBV6-1 and J usage is TRBJ2-5; maybe TRBD1 (6 bases). With 5 bases removed from V and 2 bases from J, the gap between germline ends came to 15 bases. This CDR3 region has 15 residues. Germline-derived CDR1 and CDR2 are MNHNS and SASEGT. CDR3 in DNA: TGTGCCAGCAGTAGGCTGGGGGCTCGGCAAGAGACCCAGTACTTC. Protein sequence: CASSRLGARQETQYF.

The V and J genes are TRBV5-1 and TRBJ2-1; D is ambiguous. V lost 10 bases and J lost 0, with 14 bases in between. Germline V gives CDR1 SGHRS, CDR2 YFSETQ. The length of the CDR3 is 14 residues. The CDR3 DNA follows: TGCGCCTCCTCCGCTTCTAGCTCCTACAATGAGCAGTTCTTC. Its protein is CASSASSSYNEQFF.

The J gene is TRBJ2-1, the V gene TRBV21-1; the table assigns TRBD2, which was not confirmed against the DNA. TRBV21-1 is a recognized pseudogene. The CDR3 length is 20 residues. The CDR3 bases are TGTGCCAGCAGCAAAGCTCCCGGGCTAGCGGGTTCTCTGATTACCGGTGAGCAGTTCTTC. The encoded protein is CASSKAPGLAGSLITGEQFF.

The chain couples TRBV29-1 to TRBJ1-1; possible D gene TRBD1, 6 bases. V gave up 3 bases and J gave up 5 bases, with 10 bases separating them. CDR1 is SQVTM, CDR2 ANQGSEA, per germline. The CDR3 contains 12 residues. The CDR3 DNA follows: TGCAGCGTTGAGGGCAGGGGAACTGAAGCTTTCTTT. As protein: CSVEGRGTEAFF.

The chain carries TRBV28 and TRBJ2-7, with a tentative D call TRBD1 (5 bases). The CDR3 contains 12 residues. Between the trimmed V and J ends, which lost 6 bases and 2 bases, there was a span of 8 bases. The germline gives CDR1 MDHEN, CDR2 SYDVKM. The CDR3 DNA sequence: TGTGCCAGCAGCCAGACAGCCTACGAGCAGTACTTC. Translation gives CASSQTAYEQYF.

The chain carries TRBV20-1 and TRBJ2-7; a weak D match, TRBD1 (5 bases). Germline V lookup: CDR1 DFQATT, CDR2 SNEGSKA (reference sequence). Deletions cut 2 bases from V and 7 bases from J, with 9 bases between. This CDR3 is built from 11 residues. CDR3 bases: TGCAGTGCTAGATATAGACAGGAGCAGTACTTC. Protein product: CSARYRQEQYF.